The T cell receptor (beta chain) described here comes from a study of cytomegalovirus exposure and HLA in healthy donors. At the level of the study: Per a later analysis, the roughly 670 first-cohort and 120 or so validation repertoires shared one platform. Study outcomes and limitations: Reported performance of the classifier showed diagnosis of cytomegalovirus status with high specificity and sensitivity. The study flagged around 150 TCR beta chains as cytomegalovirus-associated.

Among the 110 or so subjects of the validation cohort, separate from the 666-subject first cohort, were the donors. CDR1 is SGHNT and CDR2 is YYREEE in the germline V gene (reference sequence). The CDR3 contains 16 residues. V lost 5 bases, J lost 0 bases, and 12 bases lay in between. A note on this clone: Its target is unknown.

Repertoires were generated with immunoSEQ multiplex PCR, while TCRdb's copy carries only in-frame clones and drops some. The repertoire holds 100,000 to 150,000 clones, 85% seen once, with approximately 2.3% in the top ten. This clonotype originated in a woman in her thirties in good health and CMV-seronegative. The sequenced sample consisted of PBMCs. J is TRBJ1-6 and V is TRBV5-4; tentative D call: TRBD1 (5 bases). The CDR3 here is CASSMGGSSYNSPLHF. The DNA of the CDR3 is TGTGCCAGCAGTATGGGGGGTAGCTCCTATAATTCACCCCTCCACTTT.